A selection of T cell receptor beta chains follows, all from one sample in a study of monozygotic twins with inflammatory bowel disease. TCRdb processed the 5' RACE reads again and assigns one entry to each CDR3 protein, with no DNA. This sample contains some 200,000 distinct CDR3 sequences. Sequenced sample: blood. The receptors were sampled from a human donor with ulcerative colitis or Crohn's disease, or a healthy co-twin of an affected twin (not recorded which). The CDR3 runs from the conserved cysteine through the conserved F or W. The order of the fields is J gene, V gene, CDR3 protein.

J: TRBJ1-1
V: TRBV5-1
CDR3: CASSLADRSTEAFF

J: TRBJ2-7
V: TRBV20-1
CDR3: CSALKGISEQYF

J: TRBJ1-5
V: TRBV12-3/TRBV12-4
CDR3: CASSLTSGGGNQPQHF

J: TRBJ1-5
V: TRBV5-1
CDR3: CASSLLGAGNQPQHF

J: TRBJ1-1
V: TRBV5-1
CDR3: CASSLLPIRPEGVTEAFF

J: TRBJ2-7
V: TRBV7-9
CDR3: CASSSDTTYEQYF

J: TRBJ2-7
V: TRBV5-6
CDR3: CASSLGSGGAYEQYF

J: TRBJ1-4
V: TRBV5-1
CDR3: CASRIGVSTNEKLFF

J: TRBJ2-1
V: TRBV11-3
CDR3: CAGSPGGQGAYNEQFF

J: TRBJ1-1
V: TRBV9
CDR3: CASSMGDRGKAFF

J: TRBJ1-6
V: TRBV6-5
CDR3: CASSSGQGRSPLHF

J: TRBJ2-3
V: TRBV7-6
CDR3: CASSLGSAPIVTDTQYF

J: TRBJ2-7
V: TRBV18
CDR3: CASSPAGDLSYEQYF